The entry below gives a single T cell receptor (beta chain) sequence along with its context. The CDR3 length is 16 residues. Trimming pared 3 bases from V and 15 bases from J, leaving 27 bases between. Germline assignment: CDR1 MDHEN and CDR2 SYDVKM. The sample comes from a study of blood T cell repertoires in COVID-19. Some clones are missing from TCRdb's copy, which holds only in-frame ones; the method was immunoSEQ multiplex PCR. The sample yields about half a million clones, roughly nine tenths seen once. V gene TRBV28 combines with J gene TRBJ2-1, with D unclear. The sequence was obtained from a man younger than 35 with COVID-19, enrolled during active disease. Sequenced: peripheral blood. The CDR3 DNA follows: TGTGCCAGCAGTTTTATGGGTGGCACCCCACTTTTAAGACTGTTCTTC. This translates into CASSFMGGTPLLRLFF.